Below, 18 T cell receptor beta chains from the same sample are listed, as sequenced in a study of cytomegalovirus exposure and HLA in healthy donors (dated by TCRdb to the late 2010s). The protocol used for the library was the immunoSEQ multiplex PCR assay. A mixture of 60 forward primers for TCR Vbeta segments and 13 reverse primers for TCR Jbeta segments was used in the multiplex PCR. This immuneACCESS table, as held by TCRdb, lists in-frame sequences with V and J called but not all clones. Of the missing ones, under half trace to an unresolved V gene in checked studies; the others have no known cause. Within this sample are 130,000 to 150,000 clones, with 65% to 80% of them counted one time only. The ten largest clones capture approximately 1.2% of the sample. Material: PBMCs. All receptors come from a male donor in good health and CMV-seropositive.

The chain recombines TRBV5-1 with TRBJ1-5; D not certain. The germline CDR1 and CDR2 sequences are SGHRS and YFSETQ. The CDR3 has 13 residues. Trimming removed 2 bases from V and 2 bases from J, with 5 bases in between. CDR3 residues: CASSFSGNQPQHF. The CDR3 region has the DNA TGCGCCAGCAGCTTCTCAGGCAATCAGCCCCAGCATTTT.

This rearrangement joins TRBV27 to TRBJ2-7; weak D call: TRBD2 (6 bases). Trimming removed 2 bases from V and 2 bases from J, with 10 bases in between. The CDR3 spans 14 residues. CDR1 is MNHEY and CDR2 is SMNVEV in the germline V gene (reference sequence). The CDR3: CASSLVREAYEQYF. CDR3 in DNA: TGTGCCAGCAGTTTAGTGCGGGAAGCCTACGAGCAGTACTTC.

This chain uses TRBV5-8 with TRBJ2-7; maybe TRBD1 (6 bases). The CDR3 covers 11 residues. V lost 9 bases and J lost 6, with 13 bases in between. Germline V lookup: CDR1 SGHTS, CDR2 YDEGEE. The CDR3 region has the DNA TGTGCCACCTCAGCAGGGGTCGAGCAGTACTTC. This codes for CATSAGVEQYF.

On this clone itself: Additional DNA sequences in this sample encode the identical CDR3. V is TRBV27 and J is TRBJ2-5, with 9 bases aligning to TRBD1. The germline V gene encodes CDR1 MNHEY and CDR2 SMNVEV (reference sequence). Trimming removed 7 bases from V and 5 bases from J; junction bases left unmatched: 11. CDR3 size: 15 residues. In DNA form, the CDR3 reads TGTGCCAGCATAGGAACAGGGGGCGATTGGGAGACCCAGTACTTC. As protein: CASIGTGGDWETQYF.

The genes are TRBV5-1 and TRBJ2-7; 14 bases fit TRBD2. The trim removed 3 bases at V and 5 bases at J, leaving 7 bases unmatched. Germline V gene data show CDR1 as SGHRS and CDR2 as YFSETQ. The length of the CDR3 is 16 residues. The CDR3 coding sequence is TGCGCCAGCAGCTACCTTCCGGGACTAGCGGGAGACGAGCAGTACTTC. Residues: CASSYLPGLAGDEQYF.

This chain joins TRBV2 and TRBJ2-2; D might be TRBD1 (5 bases). This CDR3 is built from 12 residues. Germline loops: CDR1 SNHLY, CDR2 FYNNEI. V dropped 8 bases and J dropped 6 bases, with 10 bases sitting between them. CDR3 amino acids: CASGPGSGELFF. CDR3 DNA: TGTGCCAGCGGCCCAGGGTCCGGGGAGCTGTTTTTT.

This clone has a single count. The J gene is TRBJ1-2, the V gene TRBV19; D possibly corresponds to TRBD1 (6 bases). The CDR3 runs 15 residues. V was clipped by 4 bases and J by 7 bases, with 19 bases between them. Per the germline V gene, CDR1 is LNHDA and CDR2 is SQIVND (reference sequence). The DNA of the CDR3 is TGTGCCAGTAGTAAGGACAGCGATCCTGGCCCTGGCTACACCTTC. Residues: CASSKDSDPGPGYTF. The variable domain in full, completed from reference TRBV19 and TRBJ1-2, reads DGGITQSPKYLFRKEGQNVTLSCEQNLNHDAMYWYRQDPGQGLRLIYYSQIVNDFQKGDIAEGYSVSREKKESFPLTVTSAQKNPTAFYLCASSKDSDPGPGYTFGSGTRLTVV.

This clone is a singleton in its sample. The chain employs TRBV19 and TRBJ2-7, with TRBD2 identical over 8 bases. After removal of 5 bases from V and 5 bases from J, the junction contained 8 bases not matched to a gene. The CDR3 is 14 amino acids. Germline V lookup: CDR1 LNHDA, CDR2 SQIVND (reference sequence). CDR3 DNA: TGTGCCAGTAGTCTACCCGGGACTAGTAACGAGCAGTACTTC. Translated: CASSLPGTSNEQYF.

This rearrangement joins TRBV10-1 to TRBJ2-6; possibly TRBD1 for D (5 bases). V was clipped by 7 bases and J by 2 bases, with 9 bases between them. This CDR3 region has 14 residues. Germline CDR1 reads WNHNN; CDR2 reads SYGVQD (reference sequence). The CDR3 spells CASTDRTGANVLTF. DNA of the CDR3: TGCGCCAGCACTGACAGAACTGGGGCCAACGTCCTGACTTTC.

In its sample, this clone was seen once. The chain combines TRBV7-9 with TRBJ2-3, with TRBD1 matching 7 bases. Germline V gene lookup returns CDR1 SEHNR and CDR2 FQNEAQ (reference sequence). Trimming at V came to 9 bases and at J to 2 bases, leaving 5 bases not matched to a gene. CDR3 length: 13 amino acids. The CDR3 loop is CASYRGYTDTQYF. CDR3 in DNA: TGTGCCAGTTACAGGGGATACACAGATACGCAGTATTTT.

This chain links TRBV19 with TRBJ2-3; TRBD2 might be the D (6 bases). The V end was cut by 5 bases, the J end by 0 bases, with 12 bases between. Germline V gene lookup returns CDR1 LNHDA and CDR2 SQIVND (reference sequence). This CDR3 is 15 amino acids long. The CDR3 loop is CASSRGSASTDTQYF. DNA of the CDR3: TGTGCCAGTAGTCGGGGGAGCGCGAGCACAGATACGCAGTATTTT.

The CDR3 sequence: CASSQQGQTYEQYF. The CDR3 nucleotides are TGTGCCAGCAGCCAACAGGGACAGACGTACGAGCAGTACTTC. This chain uses TRBV4-2 with TRBJ2-5; 7 positions match TRBD1. The DNA end favors TRBJ2-7, so the J call may be wrong. This CDR3 has 14 amino acids. Germline V gene data show CDR1 as LGHNA and CDR2 as YNFKEQ.

The V gene is TRBV2, the J gene TRBJ2-5, with 9 nucleotides matching TRBD2. Germline trimming cut 6 bases from V and 6 bases from J; bases unmatched to any gene: 8. The CDR3 has 14 amino acids. Germline CDR1 is SNHLY and CDR2 is FYNNEI. For the CDR3, the DNA is TGTGCCAGCAGGGACACTAGCGGGCGGCAGACCCAGTACTTC. Encoded protein: CASRDTSGRQTQYF. The whole variable domain, remainder taken from reference TRBV2 and TRBJ2-5, is EPEVTQTPSHQVTQMGQEVILRCVPISNHLYFYWYRQILGQKVEFLVSFYNNEISEKSEIFDDQFSVERPDGSNFTLKIRSTKLEDSAMYFCASRDTSGRQTQYFGPGTRLLVL.

The CDR3 spells CASSVVTQNPYNYGYTF. CDR3 bases: TGTGCCAGCAGCGTAGTAACTCAAAACCCTTATAACTATGGCTACACCTTC. The chain recombines TRBV9 with TRBJ1-2; D is unclear. V was pared by 0 bases and J by 1 base, with 16 bases between. The V gene's germline CDR1 is SGDLS and CDR2 YYNGEE. This CDR3 comprises 17 residues.

The chain carries TRBV7-3 and TRBJ2-1, with 8 nucleotides matching TRBD1. The CDR3 loop spans 15 amino acids. Trimming at V came to 0 bases and at J to 4 bases, leaving 2 bases not matched to a gene. Germline CDR1 and CDR2: SGHTA and FQGTGA. The CDR3 here is CASSLTGQAYNEQFF. CDR3 sequence (DNA): TGTGCCAGCAGCTTAACGGGACAGGCTTACAATGAGCAGTTCTTC.

The chain is built from TRBV4-3 and TRBJ2-1, with TRBD2 matching over 10 bases. Per germline, CDR1 LGHNA and CDR2 YSLEER. V was clipped by 4 bases and J by 5 bases; unmatched bases: 5. The CDR3 has 15 amino acids. The CDR3 bases are TGCGCCAGCAGCCCTCTAGCGGGAGCCCACAATGAGCAGTTCTTC. This sequence encodes CASSPLAGAHNEQFF.

The rearrangement joins TRBV10-3 to TRBJ2-1, with 9 nucleotides matching TRBD2. Trimming cost V 6 bases and J 6 bases; bases outside gene matches: 12. Germline CDR1 reads ENHRY; CDR2 reads SYGVKD. The CDR3 runs to 16 residues. CDR3 nucleotide sequence: TGTGCCATCAGGGGCCCTAGCGGGACCTCCCTCAATGAGCAGTTCTTC. Translating gives CAIRGPSGTSLNEQFF.

The V gene is TRBV19, the J gene TRBJ2-5; 7 bases are shared with TRBD2. The CDR3 is 16 amino acids. V lost 0 bases to trimming and J lost 7 bases; unmatched junction nucleotides: 11. Germline loops: CDR1 LNHDA, CDR2 SQIVND (reference sequence). The CDR3 loop reads CASSIDGLGGRATQYF. The CDR3 DNA reads TGTGCCAGTAGTATAGATGGGCTAGGTGGGAGGGCGACCCAGTACTTC.